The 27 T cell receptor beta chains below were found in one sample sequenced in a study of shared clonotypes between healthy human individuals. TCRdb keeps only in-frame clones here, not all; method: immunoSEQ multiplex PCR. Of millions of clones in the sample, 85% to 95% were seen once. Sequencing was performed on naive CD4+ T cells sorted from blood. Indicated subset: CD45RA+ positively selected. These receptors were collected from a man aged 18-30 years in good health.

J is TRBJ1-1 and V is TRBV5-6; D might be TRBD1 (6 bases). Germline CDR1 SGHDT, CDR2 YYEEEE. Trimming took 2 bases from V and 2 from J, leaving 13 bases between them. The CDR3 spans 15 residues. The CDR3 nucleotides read TGTGCCAGCAGCTTATGGGGGCCAGTCAACACTGAAGCTTTCTTT. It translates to CASSLWGPVNTEAFF. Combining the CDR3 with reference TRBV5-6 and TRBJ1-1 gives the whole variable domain DAGVTQSPTHLIKTRGQQVTLRCSPKSGHDTVSWYQQALGQGPQFIFQYYEEEERQRGNFPDRFSGHQFPNYSSELNVNALLLGDSALYLCASSLWGPVNTEAFFGQGTRLTVV.

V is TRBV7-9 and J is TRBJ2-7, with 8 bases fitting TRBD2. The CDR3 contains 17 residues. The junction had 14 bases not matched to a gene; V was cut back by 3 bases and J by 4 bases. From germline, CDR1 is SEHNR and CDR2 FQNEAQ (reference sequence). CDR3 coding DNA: TGTGCCAGCAGCTTCAAGGCGGGGGGAGGAGGGGTTTACGAGCAGTACTTC. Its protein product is CASSFKAGGGGVYEQYF.

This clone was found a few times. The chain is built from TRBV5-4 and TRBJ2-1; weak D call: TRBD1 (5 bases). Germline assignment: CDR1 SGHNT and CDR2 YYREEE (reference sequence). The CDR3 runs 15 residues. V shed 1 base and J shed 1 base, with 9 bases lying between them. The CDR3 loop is CASSLFGASYNEQFF. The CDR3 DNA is TGTGCCAGCAGCTTGTTTGGGGCGTCCTACAATGAGCAGTTCTTC.

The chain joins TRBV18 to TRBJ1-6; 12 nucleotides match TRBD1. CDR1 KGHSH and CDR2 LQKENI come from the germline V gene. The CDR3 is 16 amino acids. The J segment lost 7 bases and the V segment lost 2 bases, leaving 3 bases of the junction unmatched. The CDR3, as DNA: TGTGCCAGCTCACCAAAGGGACAGGGGGCAAATTCACCCCTCCACTTT. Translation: CASSPKGQGANSPLHF.

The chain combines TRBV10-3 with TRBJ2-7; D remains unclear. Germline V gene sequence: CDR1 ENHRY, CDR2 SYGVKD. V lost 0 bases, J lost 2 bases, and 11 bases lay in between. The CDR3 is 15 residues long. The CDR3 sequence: CAISESTALTYEQYF. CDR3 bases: TGTGCCATCAGTGAGTCTACGGCGCTAACCTACGAGCAGTACTTC.

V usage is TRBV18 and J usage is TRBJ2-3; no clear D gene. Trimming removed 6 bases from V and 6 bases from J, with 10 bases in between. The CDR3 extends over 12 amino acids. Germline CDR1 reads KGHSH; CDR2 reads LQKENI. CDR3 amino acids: CASSPLLDTQYF. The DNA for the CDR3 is TGTGCCAGCTCCCCCCTATTGGATACGCAGTATTTT.

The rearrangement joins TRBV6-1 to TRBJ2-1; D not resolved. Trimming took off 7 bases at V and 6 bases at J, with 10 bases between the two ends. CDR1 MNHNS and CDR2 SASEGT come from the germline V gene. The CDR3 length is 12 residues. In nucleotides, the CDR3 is TGTGCCAGCACCTCTCAAGTCAATGAGCAGTTCTTC. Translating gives CASTSQVNEQFF.

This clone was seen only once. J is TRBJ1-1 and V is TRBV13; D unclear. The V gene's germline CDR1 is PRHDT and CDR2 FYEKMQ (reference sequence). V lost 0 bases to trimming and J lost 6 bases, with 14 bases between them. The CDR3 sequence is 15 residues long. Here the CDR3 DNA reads TGTGCCAGCAGCTTAGGCCGTGGGGAAGTGGCTGAAGCTTTCTTT. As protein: CASSLGRGEVAEAFF.

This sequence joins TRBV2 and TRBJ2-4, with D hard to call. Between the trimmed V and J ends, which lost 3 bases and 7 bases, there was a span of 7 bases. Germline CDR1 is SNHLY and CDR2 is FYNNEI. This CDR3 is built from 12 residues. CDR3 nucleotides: TGTGCCAGCAGTGAGAGTGCGAACATTCAGTACTTC. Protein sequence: CASSESANIQYF.

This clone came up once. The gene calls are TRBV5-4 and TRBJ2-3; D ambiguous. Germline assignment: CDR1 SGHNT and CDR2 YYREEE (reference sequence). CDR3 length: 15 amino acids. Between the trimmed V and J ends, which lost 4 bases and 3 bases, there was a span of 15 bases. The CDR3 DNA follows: TGTGCCAGCAGCCCGAAGAACCCTGGGACAGATACGCAGTATTTT. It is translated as CASSPKNPGTDTQYF.

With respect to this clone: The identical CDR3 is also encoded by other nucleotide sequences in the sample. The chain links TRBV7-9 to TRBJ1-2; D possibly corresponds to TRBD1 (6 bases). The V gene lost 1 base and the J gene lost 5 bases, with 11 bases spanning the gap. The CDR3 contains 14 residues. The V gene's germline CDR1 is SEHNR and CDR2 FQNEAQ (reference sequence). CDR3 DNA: TGTGCCAGCAGCTTAGATTCGCAGGGGTATGGCTACACCTTC. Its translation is CASSLDSQGYGYTF.

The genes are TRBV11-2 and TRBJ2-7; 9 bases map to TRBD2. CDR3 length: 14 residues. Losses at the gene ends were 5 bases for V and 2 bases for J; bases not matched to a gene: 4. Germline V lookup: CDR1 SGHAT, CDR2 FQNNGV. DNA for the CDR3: TGTGCCAGCAGCCCGGGGACTAGCACCTACGAGCAGTACTTC. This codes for CASSPGTSTYEQYF.

CDR3 DNA: TGTGCCTGGAGCGTCGTAGGGACAGGGGGAGAGACCCAGTACTTC. Amino acids: CAWSVVGTGGETQYF. The chain recombines TRBV30 with TRBJ2-5, with 11 bases lining up with TRBD1. CDR3 length: 15 amino acids. V trimming: 3 bases; J trimming: 4 bases; junction bases outside the gene matches: 7. Per germline, CDR1 GTSNPN and CDR2 SVGIG (reference sequence).

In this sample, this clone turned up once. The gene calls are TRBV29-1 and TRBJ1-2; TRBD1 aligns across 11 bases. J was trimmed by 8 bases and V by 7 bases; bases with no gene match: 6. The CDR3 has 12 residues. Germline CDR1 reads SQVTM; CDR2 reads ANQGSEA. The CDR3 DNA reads TGCAGCGCCGGACAGGGGGCTCAAGGCTACACCTTC. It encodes CSAGQGAQGYTF.

The CDR3 DNA sequence: TGTGCCAGCAGCTCGAGCCCCGGGACGAGGTCCGGGGAGCTGTTTTTT. It translates to CASSSSPGTRSGELFF. This chain links TRBV11-2 with TRBJ2-2; D possibly uses TRBD1 or TRBD2 (5 bases each). Trimming cost V 4 bases and J 6 bases, with 18 bases left between them. Germline CDR1 is SGHAT and CDR2 is FQNNGV. The CDR3 covers 16 residues.

CDR3 region: CASSQGLAGIYTQYF. Here the CDR3 DNA reads TGCGCCAGCAGCCAGGGACTAGCGGGGATCTATACGCAGTATTTT. The chain combines TRBV4-3 with TRBJ2-3; TRBD2 agrees at 13 bases. The CDR3 is 15 amino acids. Germline lookup yields CDR1 LGHNA and CDR2 YSLEER. V shed 3 bases, J shed 7 bases, and the junction held 4 bases outside the gene matches.

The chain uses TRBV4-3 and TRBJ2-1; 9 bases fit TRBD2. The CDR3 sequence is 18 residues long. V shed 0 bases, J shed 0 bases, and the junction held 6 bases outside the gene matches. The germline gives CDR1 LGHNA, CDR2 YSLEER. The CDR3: CASSQDGRGGASYNEQFF. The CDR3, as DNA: TGCGCCAGCAGCCAAGATGGGCGGGGGGGAGCCTCCTACAATGAGCAGTTCTTC.

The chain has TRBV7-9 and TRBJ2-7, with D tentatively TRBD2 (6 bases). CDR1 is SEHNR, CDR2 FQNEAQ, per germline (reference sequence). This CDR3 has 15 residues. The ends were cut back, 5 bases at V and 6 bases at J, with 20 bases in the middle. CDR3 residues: CASSMWEETSSEQYF. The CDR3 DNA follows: TGTGCCAGCAGCATGTGGGAGGAAACCTCATCCGAGCAGTACTTC.

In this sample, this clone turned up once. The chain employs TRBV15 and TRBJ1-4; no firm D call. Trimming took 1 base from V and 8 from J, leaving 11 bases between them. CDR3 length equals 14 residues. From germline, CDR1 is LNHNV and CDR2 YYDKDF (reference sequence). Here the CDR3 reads CATSRAGVIEKLFF. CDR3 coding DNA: TGTGCCACCAGCAGAGCTGGGGTGATAGAAAAACTGTTTTTT. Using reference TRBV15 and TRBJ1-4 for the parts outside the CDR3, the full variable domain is DAMVIQNPRYQVTQFGKPVTLSCSQTLNHNVMYWYQQKSSQAPKLLFHYYDKDFNNEADTPDNFQSRRPNTSFCFLDIRSPGLGDTAMYLCATSRAGVIEKLFFGSGTQLSVL.

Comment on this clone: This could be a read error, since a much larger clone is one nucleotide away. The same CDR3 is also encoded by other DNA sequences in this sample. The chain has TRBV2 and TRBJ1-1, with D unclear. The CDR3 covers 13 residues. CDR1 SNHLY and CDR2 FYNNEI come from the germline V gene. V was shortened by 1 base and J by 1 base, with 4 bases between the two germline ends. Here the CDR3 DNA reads TGTGCCAGCAGTGAAGAGGCGAACACTGAAGCTTTCTTT. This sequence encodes CASSEEANTEAFF.

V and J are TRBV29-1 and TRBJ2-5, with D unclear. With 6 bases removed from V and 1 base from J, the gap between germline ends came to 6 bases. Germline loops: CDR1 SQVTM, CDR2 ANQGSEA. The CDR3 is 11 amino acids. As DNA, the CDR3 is TGCAGCGTGAAGCCCCAAGAGACCCAGTACTTC. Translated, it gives CSVKPQETQYF.

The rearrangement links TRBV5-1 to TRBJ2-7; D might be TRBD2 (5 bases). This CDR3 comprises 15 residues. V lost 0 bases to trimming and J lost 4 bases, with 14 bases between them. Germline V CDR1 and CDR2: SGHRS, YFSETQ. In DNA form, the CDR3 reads TGCGCCAGCAGCTTGGAACTCTCAGCGGATTACGAGCAGTACTTC. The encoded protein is CASSLELSADYEQYF.

In nucleotides, the CDR3 is TGTGCCAGCAGTTCCAGCGGGGGGCCCTCCTACGAGCAGTACTTC. Its translation is CASSSSGGPSYEQYF. The rearrangement joins TRBV28 to TRBJ2-7, with 9 positions matching TRBD2. CDR3 length: 15 amino acids. Germline V gives CDR1 MDHEN, CDR2 SYDVKM. Germline trimming cut 4 bases from V and 0 bases from J; bases unmatched to any gene: 4. Supplemented by reference TRBV28 and TRBJ2-7, the full variable domain reads DVKVTQSSRYLVKRTGEKVFLECVQDMDHENMFWYRQDPGLGLRLIYFSYDVKMKEKGDIPEGYSVSREKKERFSLILESASTNQTSMYLCASSSSGGPSYEQYFGPGTRLTVT.

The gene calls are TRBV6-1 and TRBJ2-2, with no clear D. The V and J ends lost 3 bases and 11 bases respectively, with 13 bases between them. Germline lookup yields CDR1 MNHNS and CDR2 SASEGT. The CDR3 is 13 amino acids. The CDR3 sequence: CASSDTTLGELFF. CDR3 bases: TGTGCCAGCAGTGACACCACCCTCGGAGAGCTGTTTTTT.

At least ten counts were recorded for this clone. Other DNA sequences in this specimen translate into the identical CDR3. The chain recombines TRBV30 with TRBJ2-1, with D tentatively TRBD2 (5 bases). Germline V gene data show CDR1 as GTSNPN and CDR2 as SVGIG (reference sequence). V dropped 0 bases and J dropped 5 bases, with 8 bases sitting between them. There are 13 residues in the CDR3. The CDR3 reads CAWSVTSHNEQFF. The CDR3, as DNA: TGTGCCTGGAGTGTAACTAGTCACAATGAGCAGTTCTTC.

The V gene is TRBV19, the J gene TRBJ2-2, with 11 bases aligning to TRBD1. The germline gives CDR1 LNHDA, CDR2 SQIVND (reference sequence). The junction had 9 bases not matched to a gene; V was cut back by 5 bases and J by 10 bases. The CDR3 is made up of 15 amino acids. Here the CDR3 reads CASSGQGAYSTELFF. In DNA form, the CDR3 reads TGTGCCAGTAGTGGACAGGGGGCGTACTCGACGGAGCTGTTTTTT.

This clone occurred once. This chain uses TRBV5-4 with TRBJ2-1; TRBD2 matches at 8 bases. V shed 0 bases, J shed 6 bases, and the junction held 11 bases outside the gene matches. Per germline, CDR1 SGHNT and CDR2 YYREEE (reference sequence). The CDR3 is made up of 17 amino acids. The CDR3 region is CASSLAWGAGAGNEQFF. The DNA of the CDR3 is TGTGCCAGCAGCTTGGCTTGGGGAGCGGGAGCGGGCAATGAGCAGTTCTTC.